The entry below describes one TCR beta chain. Its antigen is as yet unknown. This entry is derived from a study of T cell responses to AZD1222 COVID-19 vaccine. Study observations and caveats: CD4 TCRs associated with vaccination spanned spike, dominating at 160-218 and 743-854. White British donors predominated, females outnumbered males, and clonal diversity was possibly underestimated.

Here immunoSEQ multiplex PCR was the method, and the copy in TCRdb shows in-frame clones only, minus some. The sample shows roughly 180,000 clones, less than 95% of them seen only once. This CDR3 spans 13 amino acids. CDR1 and CDR2 from the germline V gene are GTSNPN and SVGIG (reference sequence). V lost 5 bases and J lost 6; bases outside the gene matches: 2. The TCR comes from an adult in good health. The chain couples TRBV30 to TRBJ1-5; 12 nucleotides align to TRBD1. The input for sequencing was peripheral blood, taken on day 0 of AZD1222 vaccination. CDR3 in DNA: TGTGCCTGGGGGACAGGGGGCTTTCAGCCCCAGCATTTT. This translates into CAWGTGGFQPQHF. Using reference TRBV30 and TRBJ1-5 for the parts outside the CDR3, the full variable domain is SQTIHQWPATLVQPVGSPLSLECTVEGTSNPNLYWYRQAAGRGLQLLFYSVGIGQISSEVPQNLSASRPQDRQFILSSKKLLLSDSGFYLCAWGTGGFQPQHFGDGTRLSIL.